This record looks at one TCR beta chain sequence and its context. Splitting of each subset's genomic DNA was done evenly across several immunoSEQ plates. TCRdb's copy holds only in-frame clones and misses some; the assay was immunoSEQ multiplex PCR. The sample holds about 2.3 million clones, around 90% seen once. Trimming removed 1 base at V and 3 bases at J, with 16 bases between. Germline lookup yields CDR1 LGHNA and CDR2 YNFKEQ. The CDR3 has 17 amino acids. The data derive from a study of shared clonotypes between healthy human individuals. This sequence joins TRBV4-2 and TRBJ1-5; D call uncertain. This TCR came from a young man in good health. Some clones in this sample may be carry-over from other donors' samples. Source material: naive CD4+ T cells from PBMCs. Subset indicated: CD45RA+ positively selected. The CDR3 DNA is TGTGCCAGCAGCCAAGTTTCTTTGGGCGAGATCAATCAGCCCCAGCATTTT. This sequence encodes CASSQVSLGEINQPQHF.